This T cell receptor beta chain was profiled in a study of T cell responses to AZD1222 COVID-19 vaccine (dated by TCRdb to about 2021). Regarding the research as a whole: TCR sequencing was performed for fewer than 250 trial participants, of whom about 200 were given two doses of AZD1222 and 26 were given two doses of MenACWY control vaccine. Enrollment into the trials was organized by age into subgroups of 18-55, 56-69 and 70-plus years, and those subgroups contained about 160, 30 and 59 TCR-sequenced participants, respectively.

This specimen's time point label, per the study, means: about 28 days (+/-7) after the second vaccine dose. AZD1222 recipients with second doses at about 4 weeks or about 12 weeks were pooled, because spike-specific TCR depth and breadth did not differ between schedules. Vaccinee samples came from UK trials COV001 and COV002, including a single-blind randomized controlled phase 2/3 trial of AZD1222 (ChAdOx1 nCoV-19) in healthy adults. For TCRbeta chain sequencing, PBMC samples from trial participants were taken at day 0 and at day 28 after the second dose. Points the paper makes about the study in general: The vaccine-associated CD4 TCRs covered the entire spike protein, and the dominant responses fell in regions 160-218 and 743-854. After two AZD1222 doses, spike-specific TCR breadth and depth were significantly higher than at day 0 and than in MenACWY recipients. The 56-69-year group was small, and its depth increase did not reach significance, likely because of low power. Reportedly, almost half of the unique spike-specific TCRs recognized epitopes lying outside the regions that are mutated in the B.1.351 and B.1.1.7 variants. Participants were mostly white British, with more females than males. The authors suggested clonal diversity may have been underestimated. Conclusions about previously exposed vaccinees are limited, since just a handful of AZD1222 recipients were seropositive for SARS-CoV-2 at baseline. Because no samples from the day 14 peak response were available, repertoires could be characterized only after the peak T cell response.

CDR3 length: 14 amino acids, cysteine to phenylalanine. CDR3 DNA only is kept here, 42 bases in frame from base 1. CDR1 is given as SGHTA and CDR2 as FQGNSA, both from the germline V gene. V and J are truncated by 5 bases and 1 base respectively, leaving an intervening sequence of 9 bases. Concerning this clone itself: This clone's antigen is unknown. Qualities for individual bases were not recorded, and no much larger clone is one base off.

The CDR3 regions of human TCRbeta chains were subjected to immunosequencing. The authors processed their data as follows. Repertoire TCRs were checked for matches against a reference library of SARS-CoV-2-specific TCRs that had been generated using the MIRA antigen-specificity platform. Breadth was defined as the fraction of unique TCRs that were SARS-CoV-2-associated. Depth was defined as the fraction of total T cells that were SARS-CoV-2-associated. Using the MIRA data, every spike-specific TCR was mapped to the spike region that the TCR reacted to and assigned to either a CD4 or a CD8 class. Log10-transformed breadth and depth values were compared by one-way ANOVA with Sidak's multiple comparisons tests. Here the immuneACCESS table is served through TCRdb, limited to in-frame sequences with V and J called. Missing clones are a known gap in these copies; in checked studies unresolved V genes cover under half, and the rest lacks a known reason. V, J and clone size are those of that table, while D and trimming were read from the DNA. This sample gives under 150,000 clones in total; 88% of them show up just once. About 6% of the sample lies in the top ten.

The sequence joins TRBV7-2 to TRBJ1-3; possibly the D gene is TRBD1, per 5 matching bases. The sequenced sample was peripheral blood, obtained 28 days after the second AZD1222 dose. The sequence was obtained from an adult who received the AZD1222 COVID-19 vaccine. CDR3 protein: CASSRQGSGNTIYF. In nucleotide form, the sequence is TGTGCCAGCAGCCGGCAGGGTTCTGGAAACACCATATATTTT.